These 5 T cell receptor beta chains share one sample of origin, sequenced in a study of T cells in localized non-small cell lung cancer (dated by TCRdb to the early 2020s). Library method: the immunoSEQ multiplex PCR assay. What TCRdb holds here is the immuneACCESS table cut down to in-frame rearrangements. Part of the clones is not present; checked against another copy, under half of the missing clones reflect an unresolved V gene, and the others are unexplained. The sample table records around 16,000 clones; approximately 89% of these occur just once. The ten largest clones add up to 27% of the sample. The sequencing used peripheral blood, collected before any cancer treatment. Receptors originate from a female donor at least 60 years old with stage III squamous cell lung carcinoma.

The chain has TRBV4-2 and TRBJ1-3; D gene uncertain. Germline-derived CDR1 and CDR2 are LGHNA and YNFKEQ. This CDR3 is built from 17 residues. V was cut by 4 bases and J by 0 bases, with 16 bases left in between. CDR3 amino acids: CASSRNSGDISGNTIYF. The CDR3 nucleotides are TGTGCCAGCAGCCGGAACAGCGGTGATATCTCTGGAAACACCATATATTTT.

The gene calls are TRBV30 and TRBJ2-7; D might be TRBD1 (5 bases). The V gene's germline CDR1 is GTSNPN and CDR2 SVGIG (reference sequence). The CDR3 is 13 residues long. V shed 0 bases and J shed 2 bases, with 8 bases lying between them. Here the CDR3 reads CAWSVAGPYEQYF. CDR3 sequence (DNA): TGTGCCTGGAGTGTAGCAGGGCCCTACGAGCAGTACTTC.

This clone appeared a single time. This chain joins TRBV7-9 and TRBJ1-2; D is perhaps TRBD1 (6 bases). V shed 4 bases and J shed 6 bases, with 15 bases lying between them. The germline CDR1 and CDR2 sequences are SEHNR and FQNEAQ (reference sequence). This CDR3 is built from 14 residues. The CDR3 loop reads CASSSQDRDNGYTF. In DNA form, the CDR3 reads TGTGCCAGCAGCTCACAGGACAGAGACAATGGCTACACCTTC.

The chain joins TRBV19 to TRBJ1-2; TRBD1 matches at 7 bases. This CDR3 is 19 amino acids long. Trimming at V came to 7 bases and at J to 0 bases, leaving 20 bases not matched to a gene. CDR1 and CDR2 from the germline V gene are LNHDA and SQIVND (reference sequence). CDR3 DNA sequence: TGTGCCAGTACTCAAGAGCCGGGACAGACGTTCGGAGCTAACTATGGCTACACCTTC. It yields the protein CASTQEPGQTFGANYGYTF.

The chain carries TRBV7-9 and TRBJ2-3; 12 bases map to TRBD2. Germline V CDR1 and CDR2: SEHNR, FQNEAQ (reference sequence). Trimming cost V 5 bases and J 4 bases; bases outside gene matches: 4. The CDR3 runs 15 residues. The chain's CDR3 is CASSPSGRGPDTQYF. Written as DNA, the CDR3 is TGTGCCAGCAGCCCTAGCGGGAGGGGGCCAGATACGCAGTATTTT.